The source of this T cell receptor (beta chain) is a study of blood T cell repertoires in COVID-19. Across the whole study: Sources were T cells, B-cell-depleted T cells, or PBMCs; the material itself was cDNA or gDNA.

V dropped 4 bases and J dropped 3 bases, with 12 bases sitting between them. Germline V lookup: CDR1 MDHEN, CDR2 SYDVKM. This CDR3 has 14 amino acids. Clones were sequenced by immunoSEQ multiplex PCR, and TCRdb holds only the in-frame ones, with some missing. This table holds about 98,000 clones, about 81% found once. This TCR was sampled from a man between 65 and 79 years old with acute or convalescent COVID-19. The sequencing sample was made of peripheral blood. V is TRBV28 and J is TRBJ1-2; D perhaps matches TRBD1 (6 bases). In DNA form, the CDR3 reads TGTGCCAGCAGTTCCCCCTCAGGGGACTATGGCTACACCTTC. This sequence encodes CASSSPSGDYGYTF.